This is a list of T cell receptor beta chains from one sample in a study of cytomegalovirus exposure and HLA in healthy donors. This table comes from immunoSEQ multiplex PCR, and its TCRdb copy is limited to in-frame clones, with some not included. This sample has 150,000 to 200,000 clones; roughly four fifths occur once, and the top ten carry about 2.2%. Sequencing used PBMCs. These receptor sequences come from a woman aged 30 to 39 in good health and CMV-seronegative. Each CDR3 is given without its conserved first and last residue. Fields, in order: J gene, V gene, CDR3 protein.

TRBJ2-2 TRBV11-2 ASSSSGTKRGPGELF
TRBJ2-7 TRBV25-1 ASTRSIAGGYEQY
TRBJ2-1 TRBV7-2 ASSLGGVNEQF
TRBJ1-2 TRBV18 ASSGPQGGNYGYT
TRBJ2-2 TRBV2 ASRGGTTGELF
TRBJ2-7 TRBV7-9 ASSLANRGAYEQY
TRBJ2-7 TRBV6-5 ASSYSIQGEY
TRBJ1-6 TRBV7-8 ASSFWTENSPLH
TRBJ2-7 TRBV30 AWETAREQY
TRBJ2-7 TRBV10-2 ASSEFGRGAYEQY
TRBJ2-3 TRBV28 ASSFPGGSGTDTQY
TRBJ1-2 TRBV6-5 ASSFDRVNGYT
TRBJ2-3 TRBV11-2 ASSTPRGRLRDTQY
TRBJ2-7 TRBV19 ASSQTGTGIYEQY
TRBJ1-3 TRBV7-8 ASSPQGAGNTIY
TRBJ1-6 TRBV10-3 AIRAQEGPLH
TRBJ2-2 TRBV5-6 ASSLGMRGTGELF
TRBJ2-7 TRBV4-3 ASSQTDRVSYEQY
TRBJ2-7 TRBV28 ASRDGRWYEQY
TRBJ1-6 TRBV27 ASSYRNRGFNSPLH
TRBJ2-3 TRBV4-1 ASSQEGTSGSLTDTQY
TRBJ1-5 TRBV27 ASSFQGQPQH
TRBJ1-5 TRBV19 ASSMAGSNQPQH
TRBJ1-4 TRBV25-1 ASSGQGTTNEKLF
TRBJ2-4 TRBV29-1 SVGAGGAAKNIQY
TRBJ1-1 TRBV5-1 ASSSGQGALNTEAF
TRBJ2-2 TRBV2 ASSAGTMNTGELF
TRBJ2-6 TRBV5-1 ASSLDLGQTHGSGANGLT
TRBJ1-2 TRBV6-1 ASRREGVPGYT
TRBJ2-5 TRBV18 ASSPRFDRSQETQY
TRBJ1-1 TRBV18 ASSPSRDTEAF
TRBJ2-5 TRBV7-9 ASSSQQGDWFQETQY
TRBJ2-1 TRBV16 ASSQSGKRGADEQF
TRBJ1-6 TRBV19 ASNAVDNSPLH
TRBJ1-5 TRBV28 ASSSAGLRDQPQH
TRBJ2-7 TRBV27 ASSLETSGRYYEQY
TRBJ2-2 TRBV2 ASSATGITGELF
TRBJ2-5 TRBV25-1 ASRSRGGVETQY
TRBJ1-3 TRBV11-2 ASSSLRRDRNPGNTIY
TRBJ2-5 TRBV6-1 ASSAPGTGHQETQY
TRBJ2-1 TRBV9 ASSYRAGGPRDEQF
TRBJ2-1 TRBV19 ASSNQAGFLEQF
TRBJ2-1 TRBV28 ASSLTSGRGDEQF
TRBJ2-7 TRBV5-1 ASSLAGHPSYEQY
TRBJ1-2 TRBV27 ASSSVDGSYGYT
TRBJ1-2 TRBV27 ASSSFVQGAYYGYT
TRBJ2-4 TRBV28 ASSLGRAGGPLAKNIQY
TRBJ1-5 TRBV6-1 ASSEVAPNWQPQH
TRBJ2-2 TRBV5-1 ASSLGSGLTGELF
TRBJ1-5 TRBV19 ASSIWQGVDQPQH
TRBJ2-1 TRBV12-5 ASGLVRGEQF
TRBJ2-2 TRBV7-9 ASSSKWVQLANTGELF
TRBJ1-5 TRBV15 ATSRDMAGGNQPQH